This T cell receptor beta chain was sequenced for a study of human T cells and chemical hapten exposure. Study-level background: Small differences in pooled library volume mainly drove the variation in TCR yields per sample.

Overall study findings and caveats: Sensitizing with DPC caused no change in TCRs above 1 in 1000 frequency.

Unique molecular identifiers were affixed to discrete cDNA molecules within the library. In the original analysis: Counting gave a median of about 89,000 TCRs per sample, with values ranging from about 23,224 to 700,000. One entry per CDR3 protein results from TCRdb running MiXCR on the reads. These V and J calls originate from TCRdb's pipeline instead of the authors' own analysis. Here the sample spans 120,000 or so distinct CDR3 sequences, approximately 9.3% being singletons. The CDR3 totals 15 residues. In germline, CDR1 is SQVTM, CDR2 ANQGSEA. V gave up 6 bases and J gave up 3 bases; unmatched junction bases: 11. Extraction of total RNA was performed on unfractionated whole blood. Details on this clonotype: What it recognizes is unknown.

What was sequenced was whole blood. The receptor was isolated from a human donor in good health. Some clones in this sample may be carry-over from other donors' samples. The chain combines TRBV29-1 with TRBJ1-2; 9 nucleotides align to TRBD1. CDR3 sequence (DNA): TGCAGCGTGGGGCCGGGACAGGGAGGAGACTATGGCTACACCTTC. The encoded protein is CSVGPGQGGDYGYTF.